This TCR beta chain was identified in a study of T cell responses to AZD1222 COVID-19 vaccine. Study-wide findings and caveats: All repertoire sampling was performed exclusively after the peak T cell response. The donor cohort was predominantly white British with a female majority, and clonal diversity may have been underestimated.

This CDR3 comprises 13 residues. Trimming removed 2 bases from V and 6 bases from J, with 10 bases in between. CDR1 is GTSNPN, CDR2 SVGIG, per germline (reference sequence). TCRdb keeps only in-frame clones here, not all; method: immunoSEQ multiplex PCR. The data show about 120,000 clones, about 90% seen once. With respect to this clone: The antigen is unknown.

The J gene is TRBJ2-2, the V gene TRBV30; the D gene is possibly TRBD1 (6 bases). The sequence was obtained from an adult in good health. Sequencing was performed on peripheral blood, taken on day 0 of AZD1222 vaccination. The chain's CDR3 is CAWSPAGAGELFF. CDR3 DNA sequence: TGTGCCTGGAGTCCAGCAGGGGCCGGGGAGCTGTTTTTT.